This T cell receptor (beta chain) stems from a study of blood T cell repertoires in COVID-19. Study-level information: Sample material is recorded as cDNA or gDNA derived from T cells, B-cell-depleted T cells, or PBMCs.

Repertoires were generated with immunoSEQ multiplex PCR, while TCRdb's copy carries only in-frame clones and drops some. The data show around 250,000 clones, 89% seen once. This CDR3 is built from 12 residues. Between the trimmed V and J ends, which lost 4 bases and 6 bases, there was a span of 7 bases. Germline V CDR1 and CDR2: SNHLY, FYNNEI. Sample: peripheral blood. The receptor's source is a middle-aged woman who had recovered from COVID-19. This chain joins TRBV2 and TRBJ1-3; D unclear. CDR3 protein: CASSGHANTIYF. The CDR3 bases are TGTGCCAGCAGTGGGCACGCAAACACCATATATTTT. Together with reference TRBV2 and TRBJ1-3, the CDR3 gives the full variable domain: EPEVTQTPSHQVTQMGQEVILRCVPISNHLYFYWYRQILGQKVEFLVSFYNNEISEKSEIFDDQFSVERPDGSNFTLKIRSTKLEDSAMYFCASSGHANTIYFGEGSWLTVV.